Included here is one T cell receptor (beta chain) sequence, with context. Its antigen is currently unknown. CDR1 SEHNR and CDR2 FQNEAQ come from the germline V gene (reference sequence). With V trimmed by 5 bases and J by 5 bases, 6 bases remained unmatched. There are 16 residues in the CDR3. This sample was taken from a study of shared clonotypes between healthy human individuals. About the research overall: Per donor, three plates held CD4 naive cells, three held CD4 memory, two held CD8 naive and one held CD8 memory.

Study-level findings and limits: Expectations were that clonotype sharing among donors would be affected by sequencing depth. Shared clonotypes: 4.5% to 6.5% naive CD4, 3.5% to 4% naive CD8, around 2.4% memory CD4, approximately 0.37% memory CD8.

Profiled with immunoSEQ multiplex PCR; TCRdb holds only in-frame clones, not every one. The sample lists over 950,000 clones, around three quarters seen once, with over 0.8% in the top ten. This sequence joins TRBV7-9 and TRBJ2-2, with 12 bases that match TRBD2. The specimen was memory CD4+ T cells from PBMCs. Subset denoted: CD45RA-negative fraction. The sequence was collected from a man aged 18 to 35 in good health. Some clones in this sample may be carry-over from other donors' samples. CDR3 sequence (DNA): TGTGCCAGCAGCACAACTAGCGGGAGGCGGACCGGGGAGCTGTTTTTT. It translates to CASSTTSGRRTGELFF.